This TCR beta chain was retrieved from a study of blood T cell repertoires in COVID-19 (TCRdb year 2020). Context from the whole study: Collaborator samples came from the United States, Italy and Spain and covered acute and convalescent phases of COVID-19. The prospective study material was composed of cDNA or gDNA derived from T cells, B-cell-depleted T cells, or PBMCs. Samples came from the ongoing ImmuneRACE study (first 160 participants) plus 1,254 subjects from 6 global collaborators. Deeply sampled blood TCRbeta repertoires from subjects exposed to, actively infected with, or recovered from COVID-19 were included in the dataset. Where available, HLA class I and class II types were obtained from metadata supplied by the sample provider rather than from assay-based typing. A freely available public database, intended as a resource for researchers studying the immune response to SARS-CoV-2, is where the repertoires were released. Sample metadata almost always included a de-identified subject ID, COVID-19 status, age in years and sex.

Concerning this clone: Its antigen has not been determined. No base quality values were provided; no much bigger clone lies one nucleotide off.

TCRbeta CDR3 regions were amplified from genomic DNA by means of the immunoSEQ Assay, a bias-controlled multiplex PCR. In the source study's methods: Within the assay, amplification of reference gene primers was used to estimate how many nucleated cells each sample contained. Sequence reads were collapsed and filtered to measure the absolute abundance of every unique TCRbeta CDR3 rearrangement. Productive Simpson clonality was computed per sample as the square root of Simpson's diversity index over productive rearrangements. TCRdb obtained this table from immuneACCESS and retained in-frame rearrangements with V and J assigned. These tables miss some clones; where compared with another copy, unresolved V genes account for less than half of the shortfall, and the remainder is unexplained. From that table come the V and J calls and clone size; the DNA was used to work out D and trimming. Counted in this sample were approximately 210,000 clones; 80% to 90% of them appeared once. The ten largest clones represent roughly 11% of the sample.

The investigation overall reported the following: How much clinical and demographic metadata was included differed by source and by participant, and the metadata was provided uncurated.

One collaborating source in Seattle enrolled patients during active infection and followed them longitudinally through the course of disease. The collaborating institutions used their own protocols to collect whole blood in K2EDTA tubes. For TCRbeta analysis, collaborators shipped samples in one of three forms: frozen whole blood, isolated PBMCs, or DNA extracted from either of those sample types. The CDR3 sequence holds 16 residues, the cysteine and phenylalanine included. Only the CDR3 part of the read is kept: 48 bases, read in frame from the first base. The junction carries 16 bases between V and J, which are trimmed by 1 base and 4 bases respectively. According to the germline V gene, CDR1 reads MNHEY and CDR2 reads SVGAGI.

The receptor chain draws on TRBV6-5 and TRBJ1-2; the D gene remains uncertain. The sequence was obtained from a man in his forties or fifties with COVID-19, enrolled during active disease. Sample: peripheral blood. The CDR3 reads as follows: CASSYLNGYSLYGYTF. The DNA reads as follows: TGTGCCAGCAGTTACTTAAACGGTTACTCTCTCTATGGCTACACCTTC.